Each of the 31 T cell receptor beta chains below was sequenced from the same sample in a study of response to subunit inactivated influenza vaccine. TCRdb re-called the RT-PCR reads with MiXCR, one entry per CDR3 protein. The sample includes around 520,000 distinct CDR3 sequences, approximately 12% of them seen just once. Specimen: PBMCs from blood, collected on the day of vaccination. Receptors were obtained from a man between 45 and 60 years old who received an inactivated influenza vaccine.

V usage is TRBV24-1 and J usage is TRBJ2-1; a possible D gene is TRBD2 (7 bases). Per the germline V gene, CDR1 is KGHDR and CDR2 is SFDVKD. V was cut by 3 bases and J by 4 bases, with 15 bases left in between. This CDR3 has 16 residues. CDR3 nucleotides: TGTGCCACCAGTGATCCCGGGAGGAGGGGGTACAATGAGCAGTTCTTC. Protein: CATSDPGRRGYNEQFF.

Ten or more counts support this clonotype. V gene TRBV5-1 combines with J gene TRBJ2-1, with TRBD1 as a possible D gene (6 bases). Germline V gene data show CDR1 as SGHRS and CDR2 as YFSETQ. V was shortened by 2 bases and J by 6 bases, with 12 bases between the two germline ends. The CDR3 extends over 14 amino acids. This chain's CDR3 is CASSLRTGSNEQFF. In DNA form, the CDR3 reads TGCGCCAGCAGCTTACGTACAGGGTCCAATGAGCAGTTCTTC. The full variable domain, completed using reference TRBV5-1 and TRBJ2-1, is KAGVTQTPRYLIKTRGQQVTLSCSPISGHRSVSWYQQTPGQGLQFLFEYFSETQRNKGNFPGRFSGRQFSNSRSEMNVSTLELGDSALYLCASSLRTGSNEQFFGPGTRLTVL.

This clonotype was observed at least ten times. This chain uses TRBV28 with TRBJ1-5; D ambiguous. The germline V gene encodes CDR1 MDHEN and CDR2 SYDVKM. V lost 5 bases and J lost 2, with 10 bases in between. CDR3 length: 14 amino acids. The CDR3 nucleotides read TGTGCCAGCAGTAACGGCGGGGGCAATCAGCCCCAGCATTTT. Residues: CASSNGGGNQPQHF.

J is TRBJ2-2 and V is TRBV13; 10 nucleotides agree with TRBD1. Germline V gene sequence: CDR1 PRHDT, CDR2 FYEKMQ (reference sequence). The V and J ends lost 6 bases and 7 bases, in that order; junction bases with no gene match: 5. CDR3 length: 14 amino acids. The CDR3 sequence: CASRVDRGLGELFF. The CDR3 region has the DNA TGTGCCAGCAGAGTCGACAGGGGGCTCGGGGAGCTGTTTTTT.

The rearrangement uses TRBV28 and TRBJ2-7; possibly TRBD1 for D (5 bases). The V gene's germline CDR1 is MDHEN and CDR2 SYDVKM. The CDR3 totals 14 residues. V lost 6 bases to trimming and J lost 2 bases, with 14 bases between them. CDR3 residues: CASRTVLKPYEQYF. CDR3 DNA sequence: TGTGCCAGCAGGACAGTCCTAAAGCCCTACGAGCAGTACTTC.

This clonotype appeared many times. The chain joins TRBV4-1 to TRBJ2-5, with 9 bases aligning to TRBD1. The CDR3 runs to 16 residues. Germline values: CDR1 MGHRA, CDR2 YSYEKL. J lost 2 bases, V lost 1 base, and 5 bases had no gene match. CDR3 DNA sequence: TGCGCCAGCAGCCAAGTGGGGGACAGGGCACAAGAGACCCAGTACTTC. Its protein product is CASSQVGDRAQETQYF.

J is TRBJ1-3 and V is TRBV28; TRBD1 is a possible D gene (6 bases). CDR3 length equals 17 residues. Trimming took 2 bases from V and 3 from J, leaving 17 bases between them. The germline CDR1 and CDR2 sequences are MDHEN and SYDVKM. The CDR3 nucleotides read TGTGCCAGCAGTTTACCCGCGAGGGGGTGGGGTGGAAACACCATATATTTT. Protein: CASSLPARGWGGNTIYF.

This chain joins TRBV5-1 and TRBJ2-3; the D is unclear. V was clipped by 0 bases and J by 9 bases, with 11 bases between them. Germline V CDR1 and CDR2: SGHRS, YFSETQ. This CDR3 has 13 residues. The CDR3 nucleotides are TGCGCCAGCAGCTTGGCTGGACGCTCCACGCAGTATTTT. Its protein product is CASSLAGRSTQYF.

This clonotype was observed many times. The chain is built from TRBV12-3 or TRBV12-4 and TRBJ1-1; TRBD1 matches 8 bases. V lost 3 bases, J lost 11 bases, and 8 bases stayed unmatched. CDR3 length: 13 residues. CDR3 in amino acids: CASSFGQTGDAFF. CDR3 sequence (DNA): TGTGCCAGCAGTTTTGGTCAGACAGGGGACGCTTTCTTT.

This rearrangement joins TRBV2 to TRBJ2-2, with TRBD2 matching over 12 bases. Germline loops: CDR1 SNHLY, CDR2 FYNNEI. V shed 6 bases and J 7 bases; nucleotides not matched to a gene: 6. This CDR3 comprises 15 residues. CDR3 sequence: CASRASGGANGELFF. The CDR3 DNA is TGTGCCAGCAGAGCTAGCGGGGGGGCGAACGGGGAGCTGTTTTTT.

This clonotype has ten or more counts. The chain has TRBV20-1 and TRBJ2-7; a possible D gene is TRBD1 (7 bases). Germline assignment: CDR1 DFQATT and CDR2 SNEGSKA (reference sequence). The CDR3 sequence is 14 residues long. Deletions cut 5 bases from V and 7 bases from J, with 21 bases between. The CDR3: CSASTLRDSGEQYF. CDR3 coding DNA: TGCAGTGCTTCAACTCTCCGGGACAGCGGGGAGCAGTACTTC.

The chain uses TRBV29-1 and TRBJ2-3; 7 bases map to TRBD1. Germline V CDR1 and CDR2: SQVTM, ANQGSEA. This CDR3 spans 14 amino acids. J was trimmed by 6 bases and V by 0 bases; bases with no gene match: 6. CDR3: CSVEERTGRDTQYF. The CDR3 DNA reads as TGCAGCGTTGAAGAGAGGACAGGCAGGGATACGCAGTATTTT.

The V and J genes are TRBV7-2 and TRBJ2-2; no firm D call. CDR1 is SGHTA, CDR2 FQGNSA, per germline. Between the trimmed V and J ends, which lost 2 bases and 7 bases, there was a span of 8 bases. This CDR3 region has 13 residues. The CDR3 loop is CASSLFAGGELFF. Here the CDR3 DNA reads TGTGCCAGCAGCTTATTCGCCGGCGGGGAGCTGTTTTTT.

This clonotype was picked up a small number of times. Germline and junction disagree at one end, which may indicate a read error. The chain is built from TRBV12-3 or TRBV12-4 and TRBJ2-5; 8 bases fit TRBD2. This CDR3 has 13 amino acids. The CDR3 sequence is CASRLAGSETQYF. Here the CDR3 DNA reads TGTGCCAGCAGATTAGCGGGATCAGAGACCCAGTACTTC.

This clonotype occurred a few times. V and J are TRBV28 and TRBJ2-5, with D uncertain. The CDR3 contains 14 residues. Trimming removed 5 bases from V and 5 bases from J, with 15 bases in between. CDR1 and CDR2 (germline): MDHEN, SYDVKM. CDR3 region: CASSPRLHVETQYF. The CDR3 coding sequence is TGTGCCAGCAGTCCCCGACTCCATGTGGAGACCCAGTACTTC. Using reference TRBV28 and TRBJ2-5 for the parts outside the CDR3, the full variable domain is DVKVTQSSRYLVKRTGEKVFLECVQDMDHENMFWYRQDPGLGLRLIYFSYDVKMKEKGDIPEGYSVSREKKERFSLILESASTNQTSMYLCASSPRLHVETQYFGPGTRLLVL.

The sample holds many counts of this clonotype. This chain connects TRBV12-3 or TRBV12-4 to TRBJ1-6, with TRBD1 identical over 9 bases. This CDR3 region has 15 residues. Trimming cost V 5 bases and J 7 bases; bases outside gene matches: 6. As DNA, the CDR3 is TGTGCCAGCAGTCAATCCGGGACAGGGAATTCACCCCTCCACTTT. Its translation: CASSQSGTGNSPLHF.

This rearrangement joins TRBV12-3 or TRBV12-4 to TRBJ2-3, with TRBD2 as a possible D gene (6 bases). Trimming took off 5 bases at V and 1 base at J, with 28 bases between the two ends. The length of the CDR3 is 20 residues. CDR3 in DNA: TGTGCCAGCAGTCCCGGGACCGGAGGGTGGCTCCCGGTGGGCACAGATACGCAGTATTTT. Amino acids: CASSPGTGGWLPVGTDTQYF.

The genes are TRBV20-1 and TRBJ2-5, with D possibly TRBD2 on 7 matching bases. This CDR3 spans 13 amino acids. V was shortened by 6 bases and J by 3 bases, with 14 bases between the two germline ends. Germline V gene sequence: CDR1 DFQATT, CDR2 SNEGSKA (reference sequence). CDR3 protein: CSARRGGEETQYF. The CDR3 DNA reads TGCAGTGCCCGAAGGGGGGGGGAAGAGACCCAGTACTTC.

This clonotype was seen ten or more times. The V gene is TRBV4-3, the J gene TRBJ2-2; 11 bases match TRBD2. Trimming took 1 base from V and 0 from J; bases not matched to a gene: 7. CDR1 LGHNA and CDR2 YSLEER come from the germline V gene. CDR3 length equals 19 residues. The CDR3: CASSQAPLAGGSNTGELFF. Here the CDR3 DNA reads TGCGCCAGCAGCCAAGCTCCGTTAGCGGGAGGGTCGAACACCGGGGAGCTGTTTTTT.

This clonotype was found a few times. This chain uses TRBV20-1 with TRBJ2-1; 11 bases align to TRBD1. V was clipped by 3 bases and J by 7 bases; unmatched bases: 5. The CDR3 consists of 14 residues. The germline gives CDR1 DFQATT, CDR2 SNEGSKA (reference sequence). CDR3 DNA sequence: TGCAGTGCTAGGAGGGACAGGGGGACAAATGAGCAGTTCTTC. This encodes CSARRDRGTNEQFF.

This clonotype was recorded a few times. The J gene is TRBJ1-3, the V gene TRBV6-5; unclear D gene. V was trimmed by 1 base and J by 0 bases, leaving 7 bases between them. The CDR3 runs 15 residues. CDR1 is MNHEY and CDR2 is SVGAGI in the germline V gene. The CDR3 here is CASSYFRGSGNTIYF. CDR3 bases: TGTGCCAGCAGTTACTTCCGGGGCTCTGGAAACACCATATATTTT.

The chain combines TRBV7-2 with TRBJ2-3; weak D call: TRBD1 (5 bases). Germline CDR1 SGHTA, CDR2 FQGNSA. This CDR3 spans 14 amino acids. V lost 3 bases, J lost 2 bases, and 9 bases lay in between. The CDR3 DNA is TGTGCCAGCAGCTTTACAGGAAACACAGATACGCAGTATTTT. Translated: CASSFTGNTDTQYF.

CDR3 in DNA: TGTGCCAGCAGTCCCACTCGGCTACTCTCCTACAATGAGCAGTTCTTC. This encodes CASSPTRLLSYNEQFF. The V gene is TRBV28, the J gene TRBJ2-1; D unclear. In germline, CDR1 is MDHEN, CDR2 SYDVKM. The germline V and J ends were trimmed by 5 bases and 0 bases, with 14 bases remaining between them. The CDR3 is 16 amino acids.

Concerning this clonotype: Compared with germline, one end of the junction differs, possibly owing to a read error. The V gene is TRBV6-2 or TRBV6-3, the J gene TRBJ1-5, with D perhaps matching TRBD1 (6 bases). This CDR3 spans 17 amino acids. The germline CDR1 and CDR2 sequences are MNHEY and SVGEGT. CDR3 loop: CDSSIFAMRAGDQPQHF. In DNA form, the CDR3 reads TGTGACAGCAGTATTTTTGCTATGCGGGCAGGGGATCAGCCCCAGCATTTT.

The sample holds a few counts of this clonotype. V and J are TRBV20-1 and TRBJ2-7; the match to TRBD1 covers 8 bases. The CDR3 contains 14 residues. With 5 bases clipped from V and 1 base from J, the junction kept 7 bases outside the gene matches. Per the germline V gene, CDR1 is DFQATT and CDR2 is SNEGSKA (reference sequence). In DNA, the CDR3 is TGCAGTGCTTCTTGGACAGGGTTATCCTACGAGCAGTACTTC. It translates to CSASWTGLSYEQYF.

V gene TRBV28 combines with J gene TRBJ1-1, with no clear D. The V end lost 2 bases, the J end lost 4 bases, and 14 bases lay between the germline ends. The CDR3 length is 15 residues. Germline V lookup: CDR1 MDHEN, CDR2 SYDVKM. For the CDR3, the DNA is TGTGCCAGCAGTTTACTGGGCGGTCTGGGCACTGAAGCTTTCTTT. Amino acid sequence: CASSLLGGLGTEAFF.

The rearrangement links TRBV10-2 to TRBJ2-7, with 8 bases aligning to TRBD1. From germline, CDR1 is WSHSY and CDR2 SAAADI. This CDR3 has 16 amino acids. V was clipped by 3 bases and J by 1 base; unmatched bases: 8. The CDR3 coding sequence is TGCGCCAGCAGTGACCCGGGACAGGCCCCTTCCTACGAGCAGTACTTC. Translated, it gives CASSDPGQAPSYEQYF.

In its sample, this clonotype was seen a few times. The gene calls are TRBV29-1 and TRBJ2-7, with D maybe TRBD1 (6 bases). V was shortened by 6 bases and J by 5 bases, with 11 bases between the two germline ends. The CDR3 covers 11 residues. Germline V gives CDR1 SQVTM, CDR2 ANQGSEA. The CDR3 region has the DNA TGCAGCGTGACCGGGACAAACGAGCAGTACTTC. This sequence encodes CSVTGTNEQYF.

This clonotype was seen many times. This chain links TRBV6-2 or TRBV6-3 with TRBJ2-2; no clear D gene. Germline loops: CDR1 MNHEY, CDR2 SVGEGT. This CDR3 has 12 residues. V was shortened by 5 bases and J by 7 bases, with 8 bases between the two germline ends. This CDR3 reads CASSRTGGELFF. The CDR3 DNA is TGTGCCAGCAGTCGAACGGGCGGGGAGCTGTTTTTT.

This clonotype came up a few times. This chain joins TRBV7-2 and TRBJ2-7, with TRBD1 as a possible D gene (7 bases). Trimming left V 1 base short and J 0 bases short, with 16 bases between. Germline values: CDR1 SGHTA, CDR2 FQGNSA. The CDR3 spans 17 residues. CDR3 protein: CASSLGQGLHYSYEQYF. In nucleotides, the CDR3 is TGTGCCAGCAGCTTAGGACAGGGACTGCACTACTCCTACGAGCAGTACTTC.

This clonotype showed up many times. The chain has TRBV4-1 and TRBJ2-2, with D hard to call. Per the germline V gene, CDR1 is MGHRA and CDR2 is YSYEKL. Trimming took 0 bases from V and 6 from J, leaving 8 bases between them. The CDR3 is 14 residues long. As DNA, the CDR3 is TGCGCCAGCAGCCAAGATGGGCAGGCCGGGGAGCTGTTTTTT. Translated, it gives CASSQDGQAGELFF.